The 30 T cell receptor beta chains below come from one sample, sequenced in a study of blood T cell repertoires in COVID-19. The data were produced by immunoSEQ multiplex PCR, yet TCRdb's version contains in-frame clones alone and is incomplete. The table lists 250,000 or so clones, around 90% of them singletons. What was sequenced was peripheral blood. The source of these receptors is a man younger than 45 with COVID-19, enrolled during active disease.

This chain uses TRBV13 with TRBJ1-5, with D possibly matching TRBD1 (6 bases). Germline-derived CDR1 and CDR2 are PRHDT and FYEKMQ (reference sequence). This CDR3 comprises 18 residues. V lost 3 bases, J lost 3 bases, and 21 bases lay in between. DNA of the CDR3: TGTGCCAGCAGCTTGATGGGCGGGGGGCGCGGGGCCAATCAGCCCCAGCATTTT. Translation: CASSLMGGGRGANQPQHF.

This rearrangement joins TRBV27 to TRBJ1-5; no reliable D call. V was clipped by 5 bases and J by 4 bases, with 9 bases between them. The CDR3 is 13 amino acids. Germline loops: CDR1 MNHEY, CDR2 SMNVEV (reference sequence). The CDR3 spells CASSSYRNQPQHF. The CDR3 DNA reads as TGTGCCAGCAGTAGTTACAGAAATCAGCCCCAGCATTTT.

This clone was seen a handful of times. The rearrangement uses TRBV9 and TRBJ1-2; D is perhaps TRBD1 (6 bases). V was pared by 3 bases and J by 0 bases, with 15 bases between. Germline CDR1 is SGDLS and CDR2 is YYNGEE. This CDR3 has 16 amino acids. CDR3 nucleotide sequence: TGTGCCAGCAGCGCCGCTGACAGGCCCCCTAACTATGGCTACACCTTC. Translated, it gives CASSAADRPPNYGYTF.

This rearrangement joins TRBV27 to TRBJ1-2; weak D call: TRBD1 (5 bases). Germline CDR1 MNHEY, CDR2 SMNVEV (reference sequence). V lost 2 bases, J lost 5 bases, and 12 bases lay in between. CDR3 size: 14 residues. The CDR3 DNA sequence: TGTGCCAGCAGTTTAAACAGGCTAACTTATGGCTACACCTTC. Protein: CASSLNRLTYGYTF.

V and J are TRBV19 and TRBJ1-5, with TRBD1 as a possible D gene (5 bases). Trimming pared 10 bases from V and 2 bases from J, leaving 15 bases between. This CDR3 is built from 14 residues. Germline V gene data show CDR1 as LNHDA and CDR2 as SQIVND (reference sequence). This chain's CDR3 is CATSSAGGNQPQHF. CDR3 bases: TGTGCCACTAGCTCCGCGGGGGGCAATCAGCCCCAGCATTTT. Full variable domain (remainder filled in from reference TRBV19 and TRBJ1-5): DGGITQSPKYLFRKEGQNVTLSCEQNLNHDAMYWYRQDPGQGLRLIYYSQIVNDFQKGDIAEGYSVSREKKESFPLTVTSAQKNPTAFYLCATSSAGGNQPQHFGDGTRLSIL.

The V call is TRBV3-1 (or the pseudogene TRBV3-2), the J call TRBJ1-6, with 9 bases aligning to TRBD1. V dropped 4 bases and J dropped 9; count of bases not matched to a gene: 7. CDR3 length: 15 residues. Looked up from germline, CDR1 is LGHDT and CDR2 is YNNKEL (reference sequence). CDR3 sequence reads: CASSPWTGAGSPLHF. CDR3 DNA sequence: TGTGCCAGCAGCCCTTGGACAGGGGCGGGTTCACCCCTCCACTTT.

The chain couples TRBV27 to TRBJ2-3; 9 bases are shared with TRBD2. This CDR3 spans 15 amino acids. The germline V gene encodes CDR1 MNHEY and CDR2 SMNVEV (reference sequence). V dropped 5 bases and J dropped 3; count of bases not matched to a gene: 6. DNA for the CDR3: TGTGCCAGCAGTGAAGTCGGACTAGCGACAGATACGCAGTATTTT. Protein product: CASSEVGLATDTQYF.

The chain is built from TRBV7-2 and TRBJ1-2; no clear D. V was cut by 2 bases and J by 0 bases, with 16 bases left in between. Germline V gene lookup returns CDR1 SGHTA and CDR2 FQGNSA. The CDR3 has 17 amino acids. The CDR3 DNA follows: TGTGCCAGCAGCTTATACTGGCCGAGCAGGCCTAACTATGGCTACACCTTC. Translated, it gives CASSLYWPSRPNYGYTF.

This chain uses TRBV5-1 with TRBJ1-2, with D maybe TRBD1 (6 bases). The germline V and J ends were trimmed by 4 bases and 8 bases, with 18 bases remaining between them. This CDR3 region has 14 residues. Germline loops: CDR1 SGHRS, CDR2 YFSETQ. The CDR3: CASSVSQGQRGYTF. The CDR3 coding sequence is TGCGCCAGCAGCGTAAGCCAGGGGCAAAGGGGCTACACCTTC. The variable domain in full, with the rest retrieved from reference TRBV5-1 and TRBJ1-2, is KAGVTQTPRYLIKTRGQQVTLSCSPISGHRSVSWYQQTPGQGLQFLFEYFSETQRNKGNFPGRFSGRQFSNSRSEMNVSTLELGDSALYLCASSVSQGQRGYTFGSGTRLTVV.

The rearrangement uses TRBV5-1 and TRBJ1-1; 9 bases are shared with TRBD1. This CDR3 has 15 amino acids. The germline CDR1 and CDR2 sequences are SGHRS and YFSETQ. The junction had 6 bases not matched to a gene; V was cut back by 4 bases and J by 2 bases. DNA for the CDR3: TGCGCCAGCAGCACAACAGGGGGCTCAAACACTGAAGCTTTCTTT. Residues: CASSTTGGSNTEAFF.

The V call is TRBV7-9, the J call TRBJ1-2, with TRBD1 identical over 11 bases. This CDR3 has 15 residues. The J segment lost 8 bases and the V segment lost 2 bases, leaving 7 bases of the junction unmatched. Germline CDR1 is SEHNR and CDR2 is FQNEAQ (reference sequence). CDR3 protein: CASSLWTGGAEGYTF. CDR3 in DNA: TGTGCCAGCAGCTTATGGACAGGGGGCGCGGAGGGCTACACCTTC.

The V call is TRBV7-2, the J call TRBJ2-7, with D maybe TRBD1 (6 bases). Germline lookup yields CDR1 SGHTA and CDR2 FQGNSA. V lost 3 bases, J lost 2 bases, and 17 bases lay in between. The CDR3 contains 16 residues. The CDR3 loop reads CASSFRTDKGTYEQYF. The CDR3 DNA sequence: TGTGCCAGCAGCTTCCGGACAGATAAAGGGACCTACGAGCAGTACTTC.

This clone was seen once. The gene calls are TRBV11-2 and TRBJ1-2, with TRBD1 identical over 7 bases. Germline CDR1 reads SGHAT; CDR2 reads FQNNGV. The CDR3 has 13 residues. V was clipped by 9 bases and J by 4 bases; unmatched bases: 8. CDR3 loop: CASGTAYSYGYTF. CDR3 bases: TGTGCCAGTGGGACAGCATACTCCTATGGCTACACCTTC.

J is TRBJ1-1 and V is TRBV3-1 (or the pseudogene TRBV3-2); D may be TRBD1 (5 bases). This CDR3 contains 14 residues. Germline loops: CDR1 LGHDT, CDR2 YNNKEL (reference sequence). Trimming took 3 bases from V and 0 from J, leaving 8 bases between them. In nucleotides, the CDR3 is TGTGCCAGCAGCCACGGAGGGGTGAACACTGAAGCTTTCTTT. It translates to CASSHGGVNTEAFF.

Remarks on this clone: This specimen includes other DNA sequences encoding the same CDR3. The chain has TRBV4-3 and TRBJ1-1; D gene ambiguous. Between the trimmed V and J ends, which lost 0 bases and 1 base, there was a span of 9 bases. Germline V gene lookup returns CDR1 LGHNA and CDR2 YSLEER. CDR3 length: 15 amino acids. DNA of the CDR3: TGCGCCAGCAGCCAAGATCTAGGAGGGAACACTGAAGCTTTCTTT. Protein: CASSQDLGGNTEAFF.

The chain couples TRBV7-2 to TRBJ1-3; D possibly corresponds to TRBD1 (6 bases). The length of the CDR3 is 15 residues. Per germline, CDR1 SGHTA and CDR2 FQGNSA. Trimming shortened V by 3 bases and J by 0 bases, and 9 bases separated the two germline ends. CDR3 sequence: CASSLDSPSGNTIYF. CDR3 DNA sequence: TGTGCCAGCAGCTTGGACAGTCCCTCTGGAAACACCATATATTTT.

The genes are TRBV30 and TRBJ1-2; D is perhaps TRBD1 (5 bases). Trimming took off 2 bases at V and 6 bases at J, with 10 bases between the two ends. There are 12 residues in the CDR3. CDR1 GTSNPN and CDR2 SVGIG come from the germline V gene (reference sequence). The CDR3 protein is CAWSQGKDGYTF. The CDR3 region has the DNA TGTGCCTGGAGTCAGGGAAAGGATGGCTACACCTTC.

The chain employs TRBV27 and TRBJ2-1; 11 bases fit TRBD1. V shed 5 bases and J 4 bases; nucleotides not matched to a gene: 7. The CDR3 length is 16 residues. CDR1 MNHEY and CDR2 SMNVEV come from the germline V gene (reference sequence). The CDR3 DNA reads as TGTGCCAGCAGTACCTCGGACAGGGGGCCGTACAATGAGCAGTTCTTC. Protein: CASSTSDRGPYNEQFF.

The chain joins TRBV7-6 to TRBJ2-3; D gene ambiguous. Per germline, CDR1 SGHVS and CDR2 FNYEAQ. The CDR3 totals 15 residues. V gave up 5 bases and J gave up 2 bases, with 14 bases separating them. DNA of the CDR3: TGTGCCAGCAGCCGACGGAGATCCTTCACAGATACGCAGTATTTT. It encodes CASSRRRSFTDTQYF.

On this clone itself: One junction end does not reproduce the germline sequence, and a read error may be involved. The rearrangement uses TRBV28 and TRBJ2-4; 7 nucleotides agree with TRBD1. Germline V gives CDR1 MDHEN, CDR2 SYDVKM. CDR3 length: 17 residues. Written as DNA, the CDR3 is TGTGCCAGCAGACAGGGGACAGCCGATTCCGGCAAAAACATTCAGTGCTTC. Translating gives CASRQGTADSGKNIQCF.

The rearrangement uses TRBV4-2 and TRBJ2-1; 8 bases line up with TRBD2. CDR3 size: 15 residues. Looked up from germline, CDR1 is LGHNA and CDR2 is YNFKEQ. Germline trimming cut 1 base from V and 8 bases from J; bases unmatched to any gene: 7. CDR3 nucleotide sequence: TGTGCCAGCAGCCAAGCGGCGGGGGGTAGGCATGAGCAGTTCTTC. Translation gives CASSQAAGGRHEQFF.

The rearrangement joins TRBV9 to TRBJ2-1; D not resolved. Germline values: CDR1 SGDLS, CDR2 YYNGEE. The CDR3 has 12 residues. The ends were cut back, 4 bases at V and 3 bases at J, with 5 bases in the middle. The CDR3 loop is CASSPHYNEQFF. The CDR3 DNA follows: TGTGCCAGCAGCCCCCACTACAATGAGCAGTTCTTC.

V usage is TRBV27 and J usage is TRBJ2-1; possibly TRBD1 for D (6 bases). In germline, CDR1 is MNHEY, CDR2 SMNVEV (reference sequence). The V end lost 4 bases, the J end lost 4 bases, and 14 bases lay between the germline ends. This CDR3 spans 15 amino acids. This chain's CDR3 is CASSYTGIVYNEQFF. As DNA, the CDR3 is TGTGCCAGCAGTTACACAGGGATAGTTTACAATGAGCAGTTCTTC.

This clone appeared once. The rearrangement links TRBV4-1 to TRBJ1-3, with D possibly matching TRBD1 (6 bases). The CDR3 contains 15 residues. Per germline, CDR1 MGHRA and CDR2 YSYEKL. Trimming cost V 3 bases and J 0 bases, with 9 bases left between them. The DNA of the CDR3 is TGCGCCAGCAGCCACTTACAGGGCTCTGGAAACACCATATATTTT. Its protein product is CASSHLQGSGNTIYF.

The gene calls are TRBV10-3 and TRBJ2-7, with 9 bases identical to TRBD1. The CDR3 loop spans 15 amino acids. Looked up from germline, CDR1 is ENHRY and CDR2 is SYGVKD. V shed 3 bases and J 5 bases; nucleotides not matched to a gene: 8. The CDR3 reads CAISEGTGNPNEQYF. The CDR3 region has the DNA TGTGCCATCAGTGAAGGGACAGGGAACCCTAACGAGCAGTACTTC.

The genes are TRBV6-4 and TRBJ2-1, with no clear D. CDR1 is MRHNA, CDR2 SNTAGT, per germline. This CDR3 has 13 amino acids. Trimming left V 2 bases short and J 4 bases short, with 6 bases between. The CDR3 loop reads CASSDREYNEQFF. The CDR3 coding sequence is TGTGCCAGCAGTGACCGCGAGTACAATGAGCAGTTCTTC.

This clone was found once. CDR3 DNA sequence: TGTGCCAGCAGTCCACCGCCGGGGGGCAATCAGCCCCAGCATTTT. It is translated as CASSPPPGGNQPQHF. The V call is TRBV5-6, the J call TRBJ1-5; D is possibly TRBD1 (5 bases). Trimming took off 5 bases at V and 2 bases at J, with 14 bases between the two ends. In germline, CDR1 is SGHDT, CDR2 YYEEEE. The length of the CDR3 is 15 residues.

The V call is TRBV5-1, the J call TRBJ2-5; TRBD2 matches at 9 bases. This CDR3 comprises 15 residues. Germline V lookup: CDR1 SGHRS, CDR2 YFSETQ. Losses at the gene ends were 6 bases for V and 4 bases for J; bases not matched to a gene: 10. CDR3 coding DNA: TGCGCCAGCACCAACCGCGGGGGGGCCGGAGAGACCCAGTACTTC. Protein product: CASTNRGGAGETQYF.

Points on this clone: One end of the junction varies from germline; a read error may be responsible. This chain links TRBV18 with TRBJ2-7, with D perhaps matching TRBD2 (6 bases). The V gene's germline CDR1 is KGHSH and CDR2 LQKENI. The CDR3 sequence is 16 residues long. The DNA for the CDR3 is TGTGCCAGCTCACCACCCAATGGAGGGGTCTCCCACGAGCAGTACTTC. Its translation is CASSPPNGGVSHEQYF.

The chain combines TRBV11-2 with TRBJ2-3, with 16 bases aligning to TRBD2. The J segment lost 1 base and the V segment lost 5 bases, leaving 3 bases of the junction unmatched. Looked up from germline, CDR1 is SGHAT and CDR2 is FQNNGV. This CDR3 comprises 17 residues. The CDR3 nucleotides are TGTGCCAGCAGCCGGGGACTAGCGGGGGGGCGCACAGATACGCAGTATTTT. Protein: CASSRGLAGGRTDTQYF. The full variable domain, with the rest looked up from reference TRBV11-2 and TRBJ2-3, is EAGVAQSPRYKIIEKRQSVAFWCNPISGHATLYWYQQILGQGPKLLIQFQNNGVVDDSQLPKDRFSAERLKGVDSTLKIQPAKLEDSAVYLCASSRGLAGGRTDTQYFGPGTRLTVL.